Following are 27 T cell receptor beta chains from one sample sequenced in a study of cytomegalovirus exposure and HLA in healthy donors. Here immunoSEQ multiplex PCR was the method, and the copy in TCRdb shows in-frame clones only, minus some. The profile shows 110,000 to 150,000 clones, just over 90% of them singletons. Material for sequencing was PBMCs. The origin of the receptors is a man younger than 35 in good health and CMV-seronegative.

The chain uses TRBV4-2 and TRBJ1-2, with D perhaps matching TRBD1 (5 bases). Germline V lookup: CDR1 LGHNA, CDR2 YNFKEQ. The CDR3 has 16 amino acids. Trimming removed 5 bases at V and 4 bases at J, with 20 bases between. The chain's CDR3 is CASSGWGGGEFYGYTF. The CDR3 DNA sequence: TGTGCCAGCAGCGGGTGGGGGGGAGGAGAGTTCTATGGCTACACCTTC.

The V and J genes are TRBV30 and TRBJ2-1; 9 bases agree with TRBD2. The CDR3 totals 15 residues. The trim removed 3 bases at V and 8 bases at J, leaving 11 bases unmatched. Germline-derived CDR1 and CDR2 are GTSNPN and SVGIG (reference sequence). CDR3 region: CAWRSLSGSRYEQFF. CDR3 DNA: TGTGCCTGGAGGTCCCTTAGCGGGAGTAGGTATGAGCAGTTCTTC.

The count of this clone is one. This rearrangement joins TRBV27 to TRBJ2-1; tentative D call: TRBD2 (7 bases). The CDR3 spans 14 residues. Trimming removed 4 bases at V and 7 bases at J, with 14 bases between. Germline values: CDR1 MNHEY, CDR2 SMNVEV (reference sequence). The CDR3 DNA reads TGTGCCAGCAGTTGGGGGGGCCAGATGAATGAGCAGTTCTTC. This codes for CASSWGGQMNEQFF.

V is TRBV11-2 and J is TRBJ2-1; weak D call: TRBD2 (6 bases). In germline, CDR1 is SGHAT, CDR2 FQNNGV. Trimming pared 3 bases from V and 7 bases from J, leaving 7 bases between. The CDR3 runs 12 residues. DNA of the CDR3: TGTGCCAGCAGCTTCCGGGGGAATGAGCAGTTCTTC. This encodes CASSFRGNEQFF.

This clone was picked up one time. The chain recombines TRBV4-3 with TRBJ2-5; TRBD2 agrees at 11 bases. This CDR3 has 15 residues. The V gene end was trimmed by 1 base and the J gene end by 10 bases; junction bases not matched to a gene: 8. The germline V gene encodes CDR1 LGHNA and CDR2 YSLEER. In DNA form, the CDR3 reads TGCGCCAGCAGCCAAGTCCTTCTAGCGGGAGGAGACCAGTACTTC. Amino acid sequence: CASSQVLLAGGDQYF.

The chain recombines TRBV6-1 with TRBJ1-2; no firm D call. V dropped 4 bases and J dropped 4 bases, with 7 bases sitting between them. The CDR3 runs 12 residues. CDR1 and CDR2 from the germline V gene are MNHNS and SASEGT. CDR3 in DNA: TGTGCCAGCAGTGTTCTCCTCTATGGCTACACCTTC. This codes for CASSVLLYGYTF.

J is TRBJ1-2 and V is TRBV4-3, with D perhaps TRBD1 (5 bases). V was trimmed by 0 bases and J by 7 bases, leaving 15 bases between them. The CDR3 length is 15 residues. Germline loops: CDR1 LGHNA, CDR2 YSLEER. The CDR3 here is CASSQDSRDKVGYTF. The CDR3 region has the DNA TGCGCCAGCAGCCAAGATTCCAGGGATAAGGTTGGCTACACCTTC.

This sequence joins TRBV5-1 and TRBJ2-7, with 9 bases lining up with TRBD2. CDR1 SGHRS and CDR2 YFSETQ come from the germline V gene. After removal of 4 bases from V and 5 bases from J, the junction contained 7 bases not matched to a gene. The CDR3 contains 14 residues. This chain's CDR3 is CASSLWTSADEQYF. The CDR3 DNA follows: TGCGCCAGCAGCCTTTGGACTAGCGCGGACGAGCAGTACTTC.

The chain combines TRBV11-2 with TRBJ1-1; D is possibly TRBD1 (5 bases). This CDR3 region has 13 residues. The V gene lost 0 bases and the J gene lost 10 bases, with 12 bases spanning the gap. Germline V gene data show CDR1 as SGHAT and CDR2 as FQNNGV. Here the CDR3 reads CASSLDRRQTAFF. CDR3 nucleotides: TGTGCCAGCAGCTTAGATAGGAGACAGACAGCTTTCTTT. Based on the CDR3 plus reference TRBV11-2 and TRBJ1-1, the full variable domain is EAGVAQSPRYKIIEKRQSVAFWCNPISGHATLYWYQQILGQGPKLLIQFQNNGVVDDSQLPKDRFSAERLKGVDSTLKIQPAKLEDSAVYLCASSLDRRQTAFFGQGTRLTVV.

V usage is TRBV5-4 and J usage is TRBJ2-6, with D possibly TRBD1 on 5 matching bases. The CDR3 is 18 amino acids. V was clipped by 0 bases and J by 3 bases, with 16 bases between them. Germline lookup yields CDR1 SGHNT and CDR2 YYREEE (reference sequence). CDR3 bases: TGTGCCAGCAGCTTGGGTGTGCAGGGAAGGGGTGGGGCCAACGTCCTGACTTTC. This sequence encodes CASSLGVQGRGGANVLTF.

J is TRBJ2-5 and V is TRBV6-5, with no clear D. Trimming removed 8 bases from V and 6 bases from J, with 13 bases in between. CDR1 MNHEY and CDR2 SVGAGI come from the germline V gene. The CDR3 extends over 12 amino acids. The CDR3 loop is CASGPLRKTQYF. The DNA of the CDR3 is TGTGCCAGCGGGCCTCTCCGGAAGACCCAGTACTTC.

This clone has only one observation. The chain has TRBV29-1 and TRBJ1-1; D not resolved. CDR1 and CDR2 (germline): SQVTM, ANQGSEA. The V and J ends lost 7 bases and 3 bases respectively, with 9 bases between them. This CDR3 is 11 amino acids long. Here the CDR3 reads CSALRDTEAFF. In DNA form, the CDR3 reads TGCAGCGCCCTTCGGGACACTGAAGCTTTCTTT.

This sequence joins TRBV6-1 and TRBJ2-5; the D gene is possibly TRBD1 (6 bases). CDR1 and CDR2 (germline): MNHNS, SASEGT. V was clipped by 4 bases and J by 5 bases, with 20 bases between them. The CDR3 extends over 16 amino acids. This chain's CDR3 is CASSAQSGELGETQYF. CDR3 sequence (DNA): TGTGCCAGCAGTGCGCAGTCAGGGGAGTTAGGGGAGACCCAGTACTTC.

V usage is TRBV6-5 and J usage is TRBJ1-2; the match to TRBD1 covers 8 bases. Germline lookup yields CDR1 MNHEY and CDR2 SVGAGI. Trimming removed 6 bases from V and 4 bases from J; junction bases left unmatched: 4. This CDR3 comprises 13 residues. The CDR3 region is CASRRQGRYGYTF. As DNA, the CDR3 is TGTGCCAGCAGGAGACAGGGGCGCTATGGCTACACCTTC.

This chain uses TRBV5-1 with TRBJ1-1; possible D gene TRBD1, 5 bases. This CDR3 has 16 residues. Germline assignment: CDR1 SGHRS and CDR2 YFSETQ. Trimming shortened V by 1 base and J by 2 bases, and 15 bases separated the two germline ends. CDR3 sequence reads: CASSLTGGLVNTEAFF. The CDR3 nucleotides are TGCGCCAGCAGCTTGACGGGGGGGTTAGTTAACACTGAAGCTTTCTTT.

The gene calls are TRBV5-5 and TRBJ2-2; 7 bases agree with TRBD1. This CDR3 spans 15 amino acids. The ends lost 4 bases at V and 5 bases at J; junction bases unmatched: 8. CDR1 is SGHKS, CDR2 YYEKEE, per germline (reference sequence). DNA of the CDR3: TGTGCCAGCAGCCTCGGGACAGAAAGGACCGGGGAGCTGTTTTTT. Its protein is CASSLGTERTGELFF.

As to this clone: Other DNA sequences in this specimen translate into the identical CDR3. The chain is built from TRBV19 and TRBJ2-3, with 8 bases identical to TRBD2. Germline CDR1 reads LNHDA; CDR2 reads SQIVND (reference sequence). CDR3 size: 16 residues. Germline trimming cut 3 bases from V and 0 bases from J; bases unmatched to any gene: 5. CDR3 bases: TGTGCCAGTAGTATTCGGCTAGCGGGTAGCACAGATACGCAGTATTTT. Its translation is CASSIRLAGSTDTQYF.

This chain uses TRBV27 with TRBJ2-5, with 7 bases lining up with TRBD1. Trimming at V came to 6 bases and at J to 1 base, leaving 5 bases not matched to a gene. Germline V lookup: CDR1 MNHEY, CDR2 SMNVEV (reference sequence). This CDR3 contains 14 residues. The CDR3 nucleotides read TGTGCCAGCAGCCTGACAGGGATCCAAGAGACCCAGTACTTC. This translates into CASSLTGIQETQYF.

The V and J genes are TRBV5-1 and TRBJ2-1; 8 nucleotides match TRBD1. The CDR3 contains 14 residues. Unmatched junction bases numbered 9, after V lost 4 bases and J lost 9 bases. CDR1 is SGHRS and CDR2 is YFSETQ in the germline V gene. In DNA, the CDR3 is TGCGCCAGCAGCGTTCAGGGGGCGCATGTTGAGCAGTTCTTC. Its protein is CASSVQGAHVEQFF.

The chain is built from TRBV10-3 and TRBJ1-5, with 7 bases lining up with TRBD1. Germline CDR1 ENHRY, CDR2 SYGVKD. The junction had 9 bases not matched to a gene; V was cut back by 6 bases and J by 4 bases. CDR3 length: 15 residues. CDR3 sequence reads: CAISQDRASNQPQHF. As DNA, the CDR3 is TGTGCCATCAGCCAAGACAGGGCCTCAAATCAGCCCCAGCATTTT.

V and J are TRBV11-2 and TRBJ2-7, with a tentative D call TRBD2 (5 bases). The CDR3 covers 16 residues. Per the germline V gene, CDR1 is SGHAT and CDR2 is FQNNGV. Between the trimmed V and J ends, which lost 1 base and 3 bases, there was a span of 16 bases. In DNA form, the CDR3 reads TGTGCCAGCAGCTTAGGTGGGAGCATCGAAGTCTACGAGCAGTACTTC. This gives the protein CASSLGGSIEVYEQYF.

The V and J genes are TRBV10-1 and TRBJ2-1; tentative D call: TRBD2 (5 bases). Deletions cut 3 bases from V and 2 bases from J, with 14 bases between. This CDR3 contains 16 residues. CDR1 and CDR2 from the germline V gene are WNHNN and SYGVQD (reference sequence). CDR3 DNA sequence: TGCGCCAGCAGTGATCAGCGGAGGCCCACCTACAATGAGCAGTTCTTC. Amino acids: CASSDQRRPTYNEQFF.

The chain joins TRBV6-6 to TRBJ2-7, with 10 bases that match TRBD1. Germline V gene data show CDR1 as MNHNY and CDR2 as SVGAGI (reference sequence). V lost 3 bases, J lost 4 bases, and 3 bases stayed unmatched. The CDR3 loop spans 14 amino acids. The CDR3 nucleotides read TGTGCCAGCAGTTATCGGGACAGGGGATACGAGCAGTACGTC. Protein: CASSYRDRGYEQYV.

In its sample, this clone was seen once. The genes are TRBV5-6 and TRBJ2-5; D is perhaps TRBD1 (5 bases). Trimming removed 4 bases at V and 0 bases at J, with 13 bases between. Germline CDR1 SGHDT, CDR2 YYEEEE. The CDR3 length is 15 residues. The CDR3 DNA reads TGTGCCAGCAGCCTCCGGCACAGGTACCAAGAGACCCAGTACTTC. Amino acid sequence: CASSLRHRYQETQYF.

The chain combines TRBV7-6 with TRBJ2-3; maybe TRBD2 (6 bases). The CDR3 is made up of 15 amino acids. Trimming stripped 0 bases from V and 2 bases from J, with 9 bases between. The germline V gene encodes CDR1 SGHVS and CDR2 FNYEAQ. CDR3 in amino acids: CASSLASGITDTQYF. The CDR3 nucleotides read TGTGCCAGCAGCTTAGCTAGCGGAATCACAGATACGCAGTATTTT.

V usage is TRBV7-9 and J usage is TRBJ2-3, with TRBD2 identical over 7 bases. Germline loops: CDR1 SEHNR, CDR2 FQNEAQ (reference sequence). Unmatched junction bases numbered 8, after V lost 4 bases and J lost 4 bases. The CDR3 sequence is 15 residues long. In DNA form, the CDR3 reads TGTGCCAGCAGCTCCCCCGGAGCGGGACCAGATACGCAGTATTTT. Amino acid sequence: CASSSPGAGPDTQYF.

This clone was observed once. The chain is built from TRBV5-1 and TRBJ2-3; tentatively, D is TRBD2 (5 bases). The V gene lost 4 bases and the J gene lost 6 bases, with 9 bases spanning the gap. This CDR3 region has 12 residues. CDR1 and CDR2 (germline): SGHRS, YFSETQ. This CDR3 is CASSTGGDTQYF. CDR3 bases: TGCGCCAGCAGCACCGGCGGGGATACGCAGTATTTT.